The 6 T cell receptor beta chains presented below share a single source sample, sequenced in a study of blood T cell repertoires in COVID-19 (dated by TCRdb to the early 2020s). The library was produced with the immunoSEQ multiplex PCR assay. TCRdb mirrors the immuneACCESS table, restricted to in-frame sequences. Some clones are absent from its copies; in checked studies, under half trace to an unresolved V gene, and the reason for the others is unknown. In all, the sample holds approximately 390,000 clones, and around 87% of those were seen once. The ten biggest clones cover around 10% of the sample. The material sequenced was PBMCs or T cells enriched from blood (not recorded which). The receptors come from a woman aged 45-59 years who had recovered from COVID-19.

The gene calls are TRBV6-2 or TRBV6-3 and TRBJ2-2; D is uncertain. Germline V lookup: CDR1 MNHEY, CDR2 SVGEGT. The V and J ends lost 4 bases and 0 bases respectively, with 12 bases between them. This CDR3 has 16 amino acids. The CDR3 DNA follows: TGTGCCAGCAGTTCCTTCACAATCGCGAACACCGGGGAGCTGTTTTTT. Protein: CASSSFTIANTGELFF.

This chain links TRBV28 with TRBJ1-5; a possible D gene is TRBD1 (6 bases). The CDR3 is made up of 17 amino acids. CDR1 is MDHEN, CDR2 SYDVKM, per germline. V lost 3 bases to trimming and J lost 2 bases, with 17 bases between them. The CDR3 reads CASSFIAGALGNQPQHF. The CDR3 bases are TGTGCCAGCAGTTTCATTGCAGGGGCGTTGGGCAATCAGCCCCAGCATTTT.

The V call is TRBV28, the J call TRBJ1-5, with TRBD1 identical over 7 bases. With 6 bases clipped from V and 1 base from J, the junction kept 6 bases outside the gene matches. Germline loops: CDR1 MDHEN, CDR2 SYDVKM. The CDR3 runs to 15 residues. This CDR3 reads CASRNRGRSNQPQHF. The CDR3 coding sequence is TGTGCCAGCAGGAACAGGGGTCGGAGCAATCAGCCCCAGCATTTT. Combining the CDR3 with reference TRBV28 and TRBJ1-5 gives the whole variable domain DVKVTQSSRYLVKRTGEKVFLECVQDMDHENMFWYRQDPGLGLRLIYFSYDVKMKEKGDIPEGYSVSREKKERFSLILESASTNQTSMYLCASRNRGRSNQPQHFGDGTRLSIL.

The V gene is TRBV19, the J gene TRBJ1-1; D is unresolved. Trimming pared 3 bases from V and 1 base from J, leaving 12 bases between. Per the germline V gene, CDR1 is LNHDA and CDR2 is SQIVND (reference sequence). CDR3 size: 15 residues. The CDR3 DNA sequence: TGTGCCAGTAGTATCCAAGACACCCCGAACACTGAAGCTTTCTTT. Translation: CASSIQDTPNTEAFF.

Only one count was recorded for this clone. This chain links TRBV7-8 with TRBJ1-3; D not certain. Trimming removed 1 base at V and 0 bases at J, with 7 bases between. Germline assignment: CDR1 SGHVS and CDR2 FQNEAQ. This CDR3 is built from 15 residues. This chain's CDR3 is CASSLVQNSGNTIYF. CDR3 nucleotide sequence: TGTGCCAGCAGCTTAGTTCAGAACTCTGGAAACACCATATATTTT. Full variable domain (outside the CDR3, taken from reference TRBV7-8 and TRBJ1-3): GAGVSQSPRYKVAKRGQDVALRCDPISGHVSLFWYQQALGQGPEFLTYFQNEAQLDKSGLPSDRFFAERPEGSVSTLKIQRTQQEDSAVYLCASSLVQNSGNTIYFGEGSWLTVV.

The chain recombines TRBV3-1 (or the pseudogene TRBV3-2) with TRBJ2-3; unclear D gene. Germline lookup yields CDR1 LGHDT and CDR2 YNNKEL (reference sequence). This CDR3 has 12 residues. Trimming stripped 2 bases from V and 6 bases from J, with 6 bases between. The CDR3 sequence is CASSQLEDTQYF. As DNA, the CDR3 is TGTGCCAGCAGCCAACTGGAGGATACGCAGTATTTT.